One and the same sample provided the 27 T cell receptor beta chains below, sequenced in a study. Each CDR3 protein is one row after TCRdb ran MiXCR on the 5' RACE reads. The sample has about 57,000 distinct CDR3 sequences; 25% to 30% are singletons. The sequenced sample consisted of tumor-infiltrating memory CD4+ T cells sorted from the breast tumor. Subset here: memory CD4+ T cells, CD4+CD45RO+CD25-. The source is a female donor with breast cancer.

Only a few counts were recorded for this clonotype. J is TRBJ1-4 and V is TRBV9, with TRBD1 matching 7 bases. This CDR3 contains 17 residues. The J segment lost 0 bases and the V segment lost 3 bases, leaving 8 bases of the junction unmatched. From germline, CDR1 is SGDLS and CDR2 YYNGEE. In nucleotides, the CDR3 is TGTGCCAGCAGCGGAGAGGGGGCCAGCGCAACTAATGAAAAACTGTTTTTT. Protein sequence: CASSGEGASATNEKLFF.

CDR3 residues: CASSLSMKETQYF. CDR3 coding DNA: TGTGCCAGCAGCTTAAGTATGAAAGAGACCCAGTACTTC. The chain joins TRBV7-3 to TRBJ2-5; D not resolved. The CDR3 runs 13 residues. The ends were cut back, 1 base at V and 3 bases at J, with 6 bases in the middle. Germline CDR1 reads SGHTA; CDR2 reads FQGTGA.

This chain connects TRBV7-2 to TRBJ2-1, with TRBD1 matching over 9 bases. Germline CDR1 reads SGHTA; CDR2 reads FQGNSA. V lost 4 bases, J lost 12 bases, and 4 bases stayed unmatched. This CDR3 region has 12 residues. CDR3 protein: CASSSYRGRQFF. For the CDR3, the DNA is TGTGCCAGCAGCTCGTACAGGGGGCGGCAGTTCTTC.

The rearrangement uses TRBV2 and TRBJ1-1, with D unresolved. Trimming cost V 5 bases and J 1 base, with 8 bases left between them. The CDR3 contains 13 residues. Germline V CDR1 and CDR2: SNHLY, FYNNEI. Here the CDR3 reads CASSPLENTEAFF. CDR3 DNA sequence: TGTGCCAGCAGTCCACTGGAGAACACTGAAGCTTTCTTT.

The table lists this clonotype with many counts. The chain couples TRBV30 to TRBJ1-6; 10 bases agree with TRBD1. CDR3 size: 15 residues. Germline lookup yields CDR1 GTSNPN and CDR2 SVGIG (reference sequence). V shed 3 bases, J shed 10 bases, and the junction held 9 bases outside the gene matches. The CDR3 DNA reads TGTGCCTGGAGCCGGGGTGGGACAGGGGAATCACCCCTCCACTTT. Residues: CAWSRGGTGESPLHF. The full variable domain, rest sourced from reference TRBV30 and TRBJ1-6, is SQTIHQWPATLVQPVGSPLSLECTVEGTSNPNLYWYRQAAGRGLQLLFYSVGIGQISSEVPQNLSASRPQDRQFILSSKKLLLSDSGFYLCAWSRGGTGESPLHFGNGTRLTVT.

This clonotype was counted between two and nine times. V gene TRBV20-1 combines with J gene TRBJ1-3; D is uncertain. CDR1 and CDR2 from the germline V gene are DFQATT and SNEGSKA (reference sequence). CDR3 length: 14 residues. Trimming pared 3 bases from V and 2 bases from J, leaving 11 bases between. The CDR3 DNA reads TGCAGTGCTAGTCTGGGTTCCACTGGAAACACCATATATTTT. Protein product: CSASLGSTGNTIYF.

The CDR3 DNA sequence: TGCGCCAGCAGCTTGCAATACACCGGGGAGCTGTTTTTT. Amino acids: CASSLQYTGELFF. The rearrangement links TRBV5-1 to TRBJ2-2; no clear D. The CDR3 runs 13 residues. V was clipped by 1 base and J by 3 bases, with 4 bases between them. Germline V gene data show CDR1 as SGHRS and CDR2 as YFSETQ.

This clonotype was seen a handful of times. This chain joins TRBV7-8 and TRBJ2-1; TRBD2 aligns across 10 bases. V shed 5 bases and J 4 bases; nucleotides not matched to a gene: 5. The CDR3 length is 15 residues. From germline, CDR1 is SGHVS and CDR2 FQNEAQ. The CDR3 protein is CASSQGLALYNEQFF. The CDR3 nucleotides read TGTGCCAGCAGCCAGGGACTAGCGCTGTACAATGAGCAGTTCTTC. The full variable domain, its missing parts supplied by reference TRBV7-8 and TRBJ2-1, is GAGVSQSPRYKVAKRGQDVALRCDPISGHVSLFWYQQALGQGPEFLTYFQNEAQLDKSGLPSDRFFAERPEGSVSTLKIQRTQQEDSAVYLCASSQGLALYNEQFFGPGTRLTVL.

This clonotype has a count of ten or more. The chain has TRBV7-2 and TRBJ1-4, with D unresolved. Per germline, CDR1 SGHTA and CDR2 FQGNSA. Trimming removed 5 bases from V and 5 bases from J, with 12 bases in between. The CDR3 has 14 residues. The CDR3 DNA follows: TGTGCCAGCAGCCCGGGTCTCAGAAATGAAAAACTGTTTTTT. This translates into CASSPGLRNEKLFF.

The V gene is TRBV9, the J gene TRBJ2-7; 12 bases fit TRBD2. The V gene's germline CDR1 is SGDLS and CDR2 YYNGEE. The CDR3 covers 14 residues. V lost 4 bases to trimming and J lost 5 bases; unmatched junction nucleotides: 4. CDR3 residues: CASSKTSGSHEQYF. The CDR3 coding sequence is TGTGCCAGCAGCAAGACTAGCGGGAGCCACGAGCAGTACTTC. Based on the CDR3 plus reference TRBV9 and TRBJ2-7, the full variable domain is DSGVTQTPKHLITATGQRVTLRCSPRSGDLSVYWYQQSLDQGLQFLIQYYNGEERAKGNILERFSAQQFPDLHSELNLSSLELGDSALYFCASSKTSGSHEQYFGPGTRLTVT.

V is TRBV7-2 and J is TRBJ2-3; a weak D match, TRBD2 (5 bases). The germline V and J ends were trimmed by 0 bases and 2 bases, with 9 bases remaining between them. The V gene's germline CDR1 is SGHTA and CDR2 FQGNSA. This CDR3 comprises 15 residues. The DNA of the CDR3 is TGTGCCAGCAGCTTAGCGGGAGAGACCACAGATACGCAGTATTTT. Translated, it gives CASSLAGETTDTQYF.

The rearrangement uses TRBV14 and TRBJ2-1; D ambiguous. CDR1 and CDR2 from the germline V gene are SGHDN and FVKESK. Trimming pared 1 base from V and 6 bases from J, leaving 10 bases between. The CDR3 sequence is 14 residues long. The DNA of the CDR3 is TGTGCCAGCAGCCAAGGTCAGAATAGCAATGAGCAGTTCTTC. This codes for CASSQGQNSNEQFF.

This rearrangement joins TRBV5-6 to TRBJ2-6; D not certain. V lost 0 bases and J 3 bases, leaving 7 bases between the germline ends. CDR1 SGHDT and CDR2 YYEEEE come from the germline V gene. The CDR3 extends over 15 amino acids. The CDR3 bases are TGTGCCAGCAGCTTGGGACTGAATGGGGCCAACGTCCTGACTTTC. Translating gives CASSLGLNGANVLTF. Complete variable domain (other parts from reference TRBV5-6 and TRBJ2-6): DAGVTQSPTHLIKTRGQQVTLRCSPKSGHDTVSWYQQALGQGPQFIFQYYEEEERQRGNFPDRFSGHQFPNYSSELNVNALLLGDSALYLCASSLGLNGANVLTFGAGSRLTVL.

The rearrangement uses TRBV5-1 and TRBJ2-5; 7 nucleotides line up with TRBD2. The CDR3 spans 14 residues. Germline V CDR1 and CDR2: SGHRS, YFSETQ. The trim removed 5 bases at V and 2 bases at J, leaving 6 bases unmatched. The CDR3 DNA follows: TGCGCCAGCAGATCCCTAGCGGCACAAGAGACCCAGTACTTC. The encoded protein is CASRSLAAQETQYF.

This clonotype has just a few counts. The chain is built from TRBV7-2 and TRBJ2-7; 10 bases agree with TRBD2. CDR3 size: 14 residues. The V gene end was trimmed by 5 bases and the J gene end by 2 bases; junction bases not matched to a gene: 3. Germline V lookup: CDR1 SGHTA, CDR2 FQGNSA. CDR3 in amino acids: CASSVLAGAYEQYF. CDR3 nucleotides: TGTGCCAGCAGCGTGCTAGCGGGAGCCTACGAGCAGTACTTC. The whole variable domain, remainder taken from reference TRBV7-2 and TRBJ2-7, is GAGVSQSPSNKVTEKGKDVELRCDPISGHTALYWYRQSLGQGLEFLIYFQGNSAPDKSGLPSDRFSAERTGGSVSTLTIQRTQQEDSAVYLCASSVLAGAYEQYFGPGTRLTVT.

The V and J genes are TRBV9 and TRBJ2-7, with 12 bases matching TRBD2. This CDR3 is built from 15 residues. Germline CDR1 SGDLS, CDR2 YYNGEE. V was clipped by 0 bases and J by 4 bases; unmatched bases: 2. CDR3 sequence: CASSVAGTSGYEQYF. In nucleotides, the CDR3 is TGTGCCAGCAGCGTAGCCGGGACTAGCGGGTACGAGCAGTACTTC. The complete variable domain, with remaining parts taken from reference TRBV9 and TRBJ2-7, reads DSGVTQTPKHLITATGQRVTLRCSPRSGDLSVYWYQQSLDQGLQFLIQYYNGEERAKGNILERFSAQQFPDLHSELNLSSLELGDSALYFCASSVAGTSGYEQYFGPGTRLTVT.

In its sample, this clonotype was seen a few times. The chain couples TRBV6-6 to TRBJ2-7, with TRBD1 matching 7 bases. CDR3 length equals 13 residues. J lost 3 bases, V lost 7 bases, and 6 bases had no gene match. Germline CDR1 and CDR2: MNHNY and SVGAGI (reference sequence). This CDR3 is CASTLGQNYEQYF. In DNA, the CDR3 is TGTGCCAGCACCCTGGGACAGAACTACGAGCAGTACTTC.

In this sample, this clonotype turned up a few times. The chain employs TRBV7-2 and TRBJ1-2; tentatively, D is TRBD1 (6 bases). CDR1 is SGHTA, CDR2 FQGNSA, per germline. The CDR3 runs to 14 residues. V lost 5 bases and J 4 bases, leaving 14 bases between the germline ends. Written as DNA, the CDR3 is TGTGCCAGCAGCCCCCGCAGGGGCTCCTATGGCTACACCTTC. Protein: CASSPRRGSYGYTF.

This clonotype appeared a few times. CDR3: CASSPQTASGYYEQYF. The CDR3 bases are TGTGCCAGCAGTCCCCAGACTGCTAGCGGATACTACGAGCAGTACTTC. The chain carries TRBV28 and TRBJ2-7; 7 bases match TRBD2. This CDR3 has 16 residues. Trimming at V came to 5 bases and at J to 3 bases, leaving 13 bases not matched to a gene. Germline CDR1 reads MDHEN; CDR2 reads SYDVKM.

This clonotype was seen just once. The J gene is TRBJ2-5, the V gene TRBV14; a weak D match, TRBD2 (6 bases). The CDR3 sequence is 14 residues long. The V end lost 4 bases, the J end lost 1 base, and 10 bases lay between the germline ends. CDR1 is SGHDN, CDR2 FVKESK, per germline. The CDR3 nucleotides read TGTGCCAGCAGCCCCTGGACTACCCAAGAGACCCAGTACTTC. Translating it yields CASSPWTTQETQYF. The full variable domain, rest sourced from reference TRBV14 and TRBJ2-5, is EAGVTQFPSHSVIEKGQTVTLRCDPISGHDNLYWYRRVMGKEIKFLLHFVKESKQDESGMPNNRFLAERTGGTYSTLKVQPAELEDSGVYFCASSPWTTQETQYFGPGTRLLVL.

The CDR3 is CASSPTHNTQYF. The CDR3 DNA is TGTGCCAGCAGCCCAACTCATAATACGCAGTATTTT. The chain is built from TRBV7-9 and TRBJ2-3; D is uncertain. Per the germline V gene, CDR1 is SEHNR and CDR2 is FQNEAQ (reference sequence). This CDR3 is 12 amino acids long. V dropped 5 bases and J dropped 7 bases, with 10 bases sitting between them.

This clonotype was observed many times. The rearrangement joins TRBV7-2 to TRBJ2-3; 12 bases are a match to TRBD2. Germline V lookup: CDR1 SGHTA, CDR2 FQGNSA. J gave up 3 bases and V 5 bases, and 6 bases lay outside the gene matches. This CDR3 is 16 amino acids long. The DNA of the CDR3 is TGTGCCAGCAGCCTAAGGGGGACTAGCGGGACAGATACGCAGTATTTT. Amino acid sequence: CASSLRGTSGTDTQYF.

The CDR3 is CASSPAPNTEAFF. As DNA, the CDR3 is TGTGCCAGCTCACCCGCACCTAACACTGAAGCTTTCTTT. The V gene is TRBV18, the J gene TRBJ1-1; D ambiguous. The CDR3 has 13 amino acids. Trimming left V 3 bases short and J 2 bases short, with 7 bases between. Germline V lookup: CDR1 KGHSH, CDR2 LQKENI.

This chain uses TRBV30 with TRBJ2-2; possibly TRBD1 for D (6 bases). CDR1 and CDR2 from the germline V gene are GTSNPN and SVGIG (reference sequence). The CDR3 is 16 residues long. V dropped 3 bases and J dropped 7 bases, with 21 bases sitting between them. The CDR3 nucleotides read TGTGCCTGGAGGGGATTAGCTACAGGGCTGGGCGGGGAGCTGTTTTTT. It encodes CAWRGLATGLGGELFF.

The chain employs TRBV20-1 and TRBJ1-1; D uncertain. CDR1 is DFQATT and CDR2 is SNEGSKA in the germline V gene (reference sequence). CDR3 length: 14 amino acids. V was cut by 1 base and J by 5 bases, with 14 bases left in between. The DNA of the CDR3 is TGCAGTGCTAGAGGTACCCATGGAAGTACTGAAGCTTTCTTT. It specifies CSARGTHGSTEAFF.

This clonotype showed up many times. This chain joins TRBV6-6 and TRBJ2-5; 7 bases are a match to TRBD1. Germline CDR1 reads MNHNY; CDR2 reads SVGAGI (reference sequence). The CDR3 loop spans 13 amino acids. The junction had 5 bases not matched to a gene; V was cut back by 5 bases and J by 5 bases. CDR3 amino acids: CASSKGQRETQYF. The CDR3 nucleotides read TGTGCCAGCAGTAAGGGACAGAGGGAGACCCAGTACTTC.

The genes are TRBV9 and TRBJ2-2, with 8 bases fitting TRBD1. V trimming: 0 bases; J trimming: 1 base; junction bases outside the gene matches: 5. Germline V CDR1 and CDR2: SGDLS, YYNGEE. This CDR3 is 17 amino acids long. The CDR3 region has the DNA TGTGCCAGCAGCGTAGGGGGGACAGGCCAGAACACCGGGGAGCTGTTTTTT. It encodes CASSVGGTGQNTGELFF. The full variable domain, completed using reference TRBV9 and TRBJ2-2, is DSGVTQTPKHLITATGQRVTLRCSPRSGDLSVYWYQQSLDQGLQFLIQYYNGEERAKGNILERFSAQQFPDLHSELNLSSLELGDSALYFCASSVGGTGQNTGELFFGEGSRLTVL.